This T cell receptor beta chain was sequenced in a study of cytomegalovirus exposure and HLA in healthy donors (dated by TCRdb to the late 2010s). With respect to the entire study: According to an earlier analysis of 587 of the donors, some 180 million T cells yielded 100 million or so unique TCR beta sequences and approximately 300 Gb of sequence data. Around 320 gigabases of sequencing data and tens of millions of unique TCR sequences were included in an early release covering under 650 HLA-typed donors. Among the roughly 390 genotyped donors, under 90% belonged to the genetic ancestry cluster associated with self-reported Caucasian donors. The study aimed to test whether signatures of past pathogen exposure could be identified by cataloging public T cell receptors. The T cell repertoires of 666 subjects were profiled by immunosequencing and related to cytomegalovirus serostatus. Along with the roughly 710-subject first cohort, a separate validation cohort of over a hundred different subjects was used. High-throughput TCR immunosequencing, statistical association of individual TCRs with disease status, and machine learning were combined to predict cytomegalovirus infection status. To study patterns of TCR occurrence, a later analysis re-analyzed previously published TCR beta repertoires from 666 donors and added high-resolution HLA genotyping. Rather than using new phenotypic data, the later analysis identified candidate immune exposures from TCR beta sequences and from how often those sequences occurred across donors. To decide whether each TCR beta V gene segment behaved as functional or pseudogenic, an earlier analysis of nearly 600 of the donors relied on high-throughput TCR beta sequencing. Donor age, sex, ethnicity and CMV serostatus were collected together with the repertoire data. A later genetic analysis took genome-wide SNP genotypes for 398 of the 666 donors and used that subset as a discovery cohort. All discovery cohort repertoires had been generated using a single sequencing platform. HLA typing included class I and class II loci at four-digit resolution. Typing coverage differed by locus: A, B, C, DRB1 and DQB1 were typed in about 629-640 donors, DQA1 in about 550, DPA1 in some 570, and DPB1 in roughly 450. Because of strong linkage in the cohort, roughly five DR-DQ haplotypes were treated as single units for association and clustering. Across about 370 genotyped donors of the cohort, an average of about 240,000 unique TCR beta nucleotide sequences per donor were sequenced, and around 19% of those sequences were non-productive.

Concerning this clone itself: Its cognate antigen has yet to be identified. Per-base quality was not reported, and no clone a single base away is much larger than it.

From V the trimming removes 0 bases and from J it removes 6 bases, while the gene matches leave 8 bases of the junction unaccounted for. Via the germline V gene (reference sequence), CDR1 is LNHNV and CDR2 YYDKDF. Spanning cysteine to phenylalanine, the CDR3 consists of 16 amino acids. The DNA shown is the 48-base CDR3, in frame from base 1. In total, roughly 670 healthy bone marrow donors made up the cohort. Cohort members were all nominally healthy when sampled, although unrecorded immune exposures were likely present. The donor tested CMV seropositive, placing the donor among the 250 to 350 seropositive members of the cohort. Every donor gave a peripheral blood sample, and the peripheral blood mononuclear cells from that sample were used for TCR beta sequencing. Genomic DNA was extracted from the blood cell samples with the Qiagen DNeasy Blood Extraction Kit. Receptor libraries were prepared by the immunoSEQ multiplex PCR assay. A mixture of 60 forward primers for TCR Vbeta segments and 13 reverse primers for TCR Jbeta segments was used in the multiplex PCR. Amplification of the CDR3 region of rearranged TCR beta genes was performed with a multiplex PCR assay on genomic DNA. The amplified TCR beta libraries were sequenced on the Illumina HiSeq System as 87-base-pair reads. Turning to the authors' computational methods: A later analysis tallied roughly 80 million unique TCR beta chains across the 666 repertoires, and some 10 million of those chains were shared by two or more donors. Raw reads were error-corrected and collapsed into unique sequences by a nearest-neighbor algorithm in which closely related sequences were merged to remove PCR and sequencing errors. CDR3 sequences were aligned to IMGT reference sequences to assign V, D and J gene segments. For a sequence to be retained, at least a six-nucleotide match to both a V gene segment and a J gene segment was required. A rearrangement counted as productive if the CDR3 had no stop codons and remained in frame with V and J, and every other rearrangement counted as non-productive. Following IMGT convention, CDR3 was defined as the stretch from the second conserved V-encoded cysteine up to the conserved J-encoded phenylalanine. In an earlier analysis of just under 600 of the donors, sequences lacking an unambiguous match to a single V gene segment were excluded. In an earlier analysis of roughly 600 of the donors, a V segment was called functional when productive rearrangements were above 56.7%, and segregating when the standard deviation between donors exceeded 5%. To diagnose cytomegalovirus status from the catalog of TCR beta chain sequences, a statistical classification framework was built. V and J gene assignment, in a later analysis, came from comparing TCR nucleotide sequences with IMGT/GENE-DB human TR gene sequences. A later analysis assigned CDR3 sequences and most-parsimonious VDJ recombination scenarios with the TCRdist pipeline. A later analysis defined each TCR beta chain by its CDR3 amino acid sequence plus V-gene family, and excluded reads lacking a unique V-gene family. In a later analysis, approximately 590 highly shared, low-generation-probability nucleotide sequences were removed to address suspected cross-contamination and a sequencing artifact. In a later analysis, a clonal expansion index was calculated for each public chain from normalized within-repertoire ranks of inferred template counts. In a later analysis, generation probabilities were computed with a VDJ recombination model fitted to out-of-frame rearrangements, and the resulting probabilities were checked against IGoR. In a later analysis, TCR-TCR, TCR-HLA and TCR-CMV co-occurrence was scored with hypergeometric tests, and a repertoire-size bias correction was applied to TCR pairs. False discovery rates were estimated in a later analysis by permuting HLA or CMV assignments 20 times. In a later analysis, co-occurring TCRs were grouped using DBSCAN, with TCRdist sequence similarity added in when clustering inside HLA-allele-positive subsets. Repertoires with fewer than 30,000 or more than 120,000 public chains were left out of co-occurrence clustering, as were a handful of repertoires with anomalous nucleotide sharing. TCRdb obtained this table from immuneACCESS and retained in-frame rearrangements with V and J assigned. These tables miss some clones; where compared with another copy, unresolved V genes account for less than half of the shortfall, and the remainder is unexplained. Clone size and the V and J calls come from that table; the DNA yielded D and trimming. Counted in this sample were fewer than 150,000 clones; around 80% of them appeared once. The ten top clones hold 2.7% of the sample.

General study outcomes and caveats: Strong co-occurrence of HLA alleles, especially DR and DQ, made assigning TCR associations to individual alleles difficult. In a later analysis, TCR association rates were found to vary across HLA loci, with the most associated TCRs seen for DRB1 alleles and the fewest for HLA-C alleles. In both the original and validation cohorts, the classifier was reported to diagnose cytomegalovirus status with high specificity and sensitivity. The sequencing pipeline was judged likely to have produced a cluster of highly shared sequence variants as a technical artifact. A later genetic analysis reported fewer N-insertions in productive TCRs among donors in an Asian-associated ancestry cluster than the roughly 620-donor mean. The earlier analysis of almost 600 of the donors excluded some 15 rarely observed V segments, including chromosome 9 orphons, because counts were too low. At a false discovery rate of 0.05, a later analysis linked under 20,000 TCR beta sequences to specific HLA alleles. For the cohort, immune exposure information was limited to CMV serostatus. Correlated functional status among segregating V segments might be attributable to linkage disequilibrium, but an unknown experimental factor could not be ruled out. A later analysis found that most CMV-associated TCR beta chains appeared HLA-restricted, with HLA associations seemingly driven largely by CMV exposure. HLA typing was unavailable for some donors at each locus, so association tests used only the typed subset. A further reported finding was that TCR beta sequences accurately predicted the HLA-A and HLA-B alleles for most subjects in the first cohort. Most TCR sequences were seen in very few donors, while some public TCRs were found in many individuals. Because the 87-base-pair reads could not distinguish some IMGT-functional V segments, including TRBV6-2 and TRBV6-3, those segments were excluded. A later analysis reported that several top co-occurrence clusters appeared linked to parvovirus B19, influenza, CMV and Epstein-Barr virus. It was suggested by the authors that the approach could potentially be generalized to other disease states and immunological phenotypes. Sequencing depth was assumed to be roughly uniform across donors in the presence/absence analyses, though that assumption may not hold. A total of fewer than 200 TCR beta chains were listed by the study as associated with cytomegalovirus. In a later analysis, HLA-associated TCR beta chains were found to be more clonally expanded and to have lower generation probabilities than equally common non-associated chains. In an earlier analysis of fewer than 750 of the donors, most TCR beta V segments were observed in productive rearrangements about 90% or about 30% of the time, broadly matching IMGT annotations. In this cohort, only TCR beta chains were sequenced, and detectable features were limited by the absence of alpha or paired-chain data. In vitro tests confirmed that a few of the cytomegalovirus-associated TCR beta chains recognize cytomegalovirus antigens. V-gene and J-gene trimming of TCR beta chains was associated with a missense DCLRE1C variant in a later genetic analysis, and the association was replicated in an independent cohort.

This clonotype originated in a woman in her thirties or forties in good health and CMV-seropositive. The chain uses TRBV15 and TRBJ2-1; 7 bases in the junction line up with TRBD2. The sequencing sample was made of PBMCs. The CDR3 protein sequence reads: CATSRDGREWVNEQFF. The DNA is as follows: TGTGCCACCAGCAGAGATGGGCGGGAGTGGGTCAATGAGCAGTTCTTC.